This TCR beta chain was documented in a study of blood T cell repertoires in COVID-19. V was trimmed by 4 bases and J by 4 bases, leaving 7 bases between them. This CDR3 region has 13 residues. Germline CDR1 and CDR2: KGHSH and LQKENI. Here immunoSEQ multiplex PCR was the method, and the copy in TCRdb shows in-frame clones only, minus some. Of under 200,000 clones in the sample, roughly 86% were seen once. The source material was peripheral blood. This receptor was obtained from an elderly woman with COVID-19, enrolled during active disease. V is TRBV18 and J is TRBJ1-4, with D possibly matching TRBD1 (5 bases). The CDR3 sequence: CASSQGINEKLFF. CDR3 sequence (DNA): TGTGCCAGCTCACAGGGGATTAATGAAAAACTGTTTTTT. The complete variable domain, with remaining parts taken from reference TRBV18 and TRBJ1-4, reads NAGVMQNPRHLVRRRGQEARLRCSPMKGHSHVYWYRQLPEEGLKFMVYLQKENIIDESGMPKERFSAEFPKEGPSILRIQQVVRGDSAAYFCASSQGINEKLFFGSGTQLSVL.